This is a list of T cell receptor beta chains from one sample in a study of OX40 agonist ivuxolimab in advanced cancers. The repertoire was sequenced with immunoSEQ multiplex PCR; TCRdb's copy has only in-frame clones and lacks some. The table shows around 30,000 clones, with 80% to 85% occurring only once. The sample in question was CD4+ or CD8+ T cells sorted from blood, obtained in a trial of the OX40 agonist ivuxolimab. These receptors came from an adult with an advanced solid tumor such as melanoma, head and neck, liver or kidney cancer. Both conserved end residues are part of each CDR3. D genes are given only for firm matches. A row's size may be missing; if present it is once, few, many or a size class.

CDR3aa	CDR3nt	v_gene	j_gene	abundance	d_gene
CASSAGTGPAPLHF	TGTGCCAGCAGCGCCGGGACAGGGCCTGCACCCCTCCACTTT	TRBV9	TRBJ1-6	once	TRBD1
CASSVAGGARTYGYTF	TGTGCCAGCAGCGTAGCTGGGGGGGCGCGGACCTATGGCTACACCTTC	TRBV9	TRBJ1-2	.	.
CASNRLAEGREKLFF	TGCGCCAGCAACAGACTGGCGGAGGGGAGAGAAAAACTGTTTTTT	TRBV4-1	TRBJ1-4	.	.
CASSEHTTGGTEAFF	TGTGCCAGCAGTGAACACACGACAGGGGGCACTGAAGCTTTCTTT	TRBV6-1	TRBJ1-1	once	TRBD1
CASSAGTGYEQYF	TGTGCCAGCAGCGCCGGGACAGGCTACGAGCAGTACTTC	TRBV9	TRBJ2-7	.	TRBD1
CARSLKLIGTANYEQYF	TGTGCCAGAAGCTTGAAGTTGATCGGGACTGCCAACTACGAGCAGTACTTC	TRBV5-3	TRBJ2-7	.	.
CASRAAGGPNEQFF	TGTGCCAGCCGGGCCGCGGGGGGGCCCAATGAGCAGTTCTTC	TRBV2	TRBJ2-1	.	TRBD2
CASSLRFETGDTDTQYF	TGTGCCAGCAGCTTGCGGTTTGAAACAGGGGACACAGATACGCAGTATTTT	TRBV5-6	TRBJ2-3	few	TRBD1
CASSYSGITDTQYF	TGTGCCAGCAGTTACTCAGGGATCACAGATACGCAGTATTTT	TRBV6-5	TRBJ2-3	.	.
CASSQEDLSSYNEQFF	TGCGCCAGCAGCCAAGAAGACCTGAGCTCCTACAATGAGCAGTTCTTC	TRBV4-3	TRBJ2-1	.	.
CASSYSEGALDEQFF	TGTGCCAGCAGTTACAGCGAGGGGGCGCTTGATGAGCAGTTCTTC	TRBV6-5	TRBJ2-1	few	TRBD1
CASSGPGVSWGYTF	TGTGCCAGCAGCGGGCCGGGGGTCAGTTGGGGCTACACCTTC	TRBV7-2	TRBJ1-2	.	.
CASSLATSGRAYEQYF	TGTGCCAGCAGCTTAGCCACTAGCGGGAGGGCTTACGAGCAGTACTTC	TRBV13	TRBJ2-7	many	TRBD2